The 25 T cell receptor beta chains below were found in one sample sequenced in a study of cytomegalovirus exposure and HLA in healthy donors. PCR involved 60 Vbeta and 13 Jbeta primers. Here immunoSEQ multiplex PCR was the method, and the copy in TCRdb shows in-frame clones only, minus some. This sample has some 180,000 clones, with roughly 77% found just once. The sequenced sample was PBMCs. The source is a woman aged 25 to 39 in good health and CMV-seronegative.

The rearrangement links TRBV11-2 to TRBJ1-1; TRBD1 agrees at 9 bases. Germline CDR1 and CDR2: SGHAT and FQNNGV. CDR3 size: 15 residues. V gave up 6 bases and J gave up 7 bases; unmatched junction bases: 12. The CDR3 is CASSYTGTGKIEAFF. The DNA of the CDR3 is TGTGCCAGCAGTTATACCGGGACAGGGAAGATTGAAGCTTTCTTT.

This clone is a singleton in its sample. This sequence joins TRBV9 and TRBJ2-3, with 7 bases that match TRBD2. Germline V gene data show CDR1 as SGDLS and CDR2 as YYNGEE. CDR3 length: 16 amino acids. V gave up 4 bases and J gave up 0 bases; unmatched junction bases: 8. The CDR3: CASSPRSGTSTDTQYF. For the CDR3, the DNA is TGTGCCAGCAGCCCCAGGAGCGGGACTAGCACAGATACGCAGTATTTT. The whole variable domain, remainder taken from reference TRBV9 and TRBJ2-3, is DSGVTQTPKHLITATGQRVTLRCSPRSGDLSVYWYQQSLDQGLQFLIQYYNGEERAKGNILERFSAQQFPDLHSELNLSSLELGDSALYFCASSPRSGTSTDTQYFGPGTRLTVL.

Turning to this clone: At one end the junction does not follow the germline gene, possibly because of a read error. The chain employs TRBV6-5 and TRBJ1-1; weak D call: TRBD1 (5 bases). There are 15 residues in the CDR3. Germline V gives CDR1 MNHEY, CDR2 SVGAGI. CDR3 in DNA: TGTGTCAGCAGTTACTTCTCTACAGGAGAAACTGAAGCTTTCTTT. It translates to CVSSYFSTGETEAFF.

This clone was seen only once. The gene calls are TRBV19 and TRBJ2-7, with a possible D match to TRBD2 (7 bases). This CDR3 region has 16 residues. Germline V gene sequence: CDR1 LNHDA, CDR2 SQIVND (reference sequence). The V and J ends lost 3 bases and 2 bases respectively, with 17 bases between them. The CDR3 region is CASSIRLGGLTYEQYF. The DNA of the CDR3 is TGTGCCAGTAGTATCAGGTTGGGGGGGCTGACCTACGAGCAGTACTTC.

This clone occurred a few times. The chain employs TRBV6-5 and TRBJ1-4; weak D call: TRBD1 (6 bases). This CDR3 region has 14 residues. The V and J ends lost 8 bases and 3 bases respectively, with 13 bases between them. Germline CDR1 is MNHEY and CDR2 is SVGAGI. Written as DNA, the CDR3 is TGTGCCAGCGCTCCTACAGGGTCTAATGAAAAACTGTTTTTT. This sequence encodes CASAPTGSNEKLFF.

The chain couples TRBV4-1 to TRBJ1-4, with a possible D match to TRBD1 (6 bases). V lost 4 bases and J 3 bases, leaving 18 bases between the germline ends. The germline CDR1 and CDR2 sequences are MGHRA and YSYEKL. This CDR3 spans 17 amino acids. CDR3 DNA sequence: TGCGCCAGCAGCCTTACAGGGAGCCCTCTTGCTAATGAAAAACTGTTTTTT. It yields the protein CASSLTGSPLANEKLFF.

The chain combines TRBV10-3 with TRBJ2-3, with 9 bases identical to TRBD2. Germline V gene lookup returns CDR1 ENHRY and CDR2 SYGVKD. After removal of 7 bases from V and 6 bases from J, the junction contained 8 bases not matched to a gene. The CDR3 sequence is 14 residues long. The CDR3 coding sequence is TGTGCCATCACCGCGGGGGGGGATATGGATACGCAGTATTTT. This encodes CAITAGGDMDTQYF.

V gene TRBV6-5 combines with J gene TRBJ2-2; D not resolved. The germline V gene encodes CDR1 MNHEY and CDR2 SVGAGI. The CDR3 contains 14 residues. Trimming removed 0 bases at V and 6 bases at J, with 8 bases between. CDR3 in amino acids: CASSYSMGSGELFF. The CDR3 DNA follows: TGTGCCAGCAGTTACTCGATGGGCTCCGGGGAGCTGTTTTTT.

V gene TRBV18 combines with J gene TRBJ2-6; possible D gene TRBD1, 6 bases. The CDR3 contains 15 residues. Looked up from germline, CDR1 is KGHSH and CDR2 is LQKENI. Trimming took 5 bases from V and 4 from J, leaving 12 bases between them. The CDR3 DNA reads TGTGCCAGCTCAGATGCTCAGGGGGGGGCCAACGTCCTGACTTTC. Amino acid sequence: CASSDAQGGANVLTF.

The rearrangement links TRBV5-1 to TRBJ1-5; a possible D gene is TRBD1 (5 bases). CDR3 length: 16 amino acids. Trimming left V 4 bases short and J 0 bases short, with 14 bases between. The germline CDR1 and CDR2 sequences are SGHRS and YFSETQ. The CDR3 DNA is TGCGCCAGCAGCCGCGGGACGTCATATAGCAATCAGCCCCAGCATTTT. Translation: CASSRGTSYSNQPQHF.

The chain employs TRBV18 and TRBJ2-3; 11 bases align to TRBD1. Germline CDR1 is KGHSH and CDR2 is LQKENI. CDR3 length: 15 amino acids. The J segment lost 4 bases and the V segment lost 6 bases, leaving 6 bases of the junction unmatched. The CDR3 loop is CASSPGTGGADTQYF. The CDR3 DNA is TGTGCCAGCTCGCCCGGGACAGGGGGGGCAGATACGCAGTATTTT.

The J gene is TRBJ1-2, the V gene TRBV2; 9 positions agree with TRBD1. The CDR3 sequence is 15 residues long. CDR1 and CDR2 from the germline V gene are SNHLY and FYNNEI. Losses at the gene ends were 6 bases for V and 4 bases for J; bases not matched to a gene: 9. CDR3 sequence: CASREDRGGGYGYTF. As DNA, the CDR3 is TGTGCCAGCAGGGAGGACAGGGGAGGAGGCTATGGCTACACCTTC. Full variable domain (remainder filled in from reference TRBV2 and TRBJ1-2): EPEVTQTPSHQVTQMGQEVILRCVPISNHLYFYWYRQILGQKVEFLVSFYNNEISEKSEIFDDQFSVERPDGSNFTLKIRSTKLEDSAMYFCASREDRGGGYGYTFGSGTRLTVV.

This chain links TRBV11-2 with TRBJ1-1; D is unresolved. Trimming took 5 bases from V and 5 from J, leaving 12 bases between them. This CDR3 spans 13 amino acids. Germline-derived CDR1 and CDR2 are SGHAT and FQNNGV. The CDR3 DNA reads as TGTGCCAGCAGCCTGAGAGGGATTACTGAAGCTTTCTTT. Residues: CASSLRGITEAFF. Full variable domain (outside the CDR3, taken from reference TRBV11-2 and TRBJ1-1): EAGVAQSPRYKIIEKRQSVAFWCNPISGHATLYWYQQILGQGPKLLIQFQNNGVVDDSQLPKDRFSAERLKGVDSTLKIQPAKLEDSAVYLCASSLRGITEAFFGQGTRLTVV.

V is TRBV5-6 and J is TRBJ2-2, with 7 bases identical to TRBD2. CDR1 and CDR2 (germline): SGHDT, YYEEEE. Trimming cost V 0 bases and J 6 bases; bases outside gene matches: 11. This CDR3 spans 17 amino acids. The CDR3 DNA reads as TGTGCCAGCAGCTTGGTCGGGGGAGGGTATGGGCCCGGGGAGCTGTTTTTT. Translation: CASSLVGGGYGPGELFF.

This sequence joins TRBV4-3 and TRBJ1-2; no definite D call. Trimming left V 0 bases short and J 7 bases short, with 18 bases between. This CDR3 comprises 16 residues. CDR1 and CDR2 from the germline V gene are LGHNA and YSLEER. CDR3 nucleotide sequence: TGCGCCAGCAGCCAAGATCCGGCACCCGGGGTTGGTGGCTACACCTTC. Its translation is CASSQDPAPGVGGYTF.

In this sample, this clone turned up once. V gene TRBV6-5 combines with J gene TRBJ1-2; D possibly corresponds to TRBD1 (6 bases). V was clipped by 4 bases and J by 8 bases, with 14 bases between them. There are 13 residues in the CDR3. Per the germline V gene, CDR1 is MNHEY and CDR2 is SVGAGI. The CDR3 nucleotides read TGTGCCAGCAGTTTCGCTACAGGGAACGGCTACACCTTC. This translates into CASSFATGNGYTF.

This rearrangement joins TRBV6-1 to TRBJ1-2; D gene uncertain. Germline V gene data show CDR1 as MNHNS and CDR2 as SASEGT. The CDR3 extends over 14 amino acids. V lost 4 bases, J lost 8 bases, and 17 bases lay in between. CDR3 in amino acids: CASSGPRESGGYTF. As DNA, the CDR3 is TGTGCCAGCAGTGGTCCCCGGGAGAGTGGGGGCTACACCTTC.

The genes are TRBV21-1 and TRBJ1-6. TRBV21-1 is a known pseudogene. The CDR3 covers 17 residues. The CDR3 DNA is TGTGCCAGCAGCAAAATGGCCCCTCAGCGATATAATTCACCCCTCCACTTT. Translating it yields CASSKMAPQRYNSPLHF.

In the case of this clone: The DNA is left out, because the CDR3 cannot be placed on it with certainty; the CDR3 is given as TCRdb lists it. V and J are TRBV21-1 and TRBJ1-5; the DNA was not used to check the table's D call, TRBD1. TRBV21-1 is a recognized pseudogene. The CDR3 comprises 14 residues, both ends counted. CDR3: CASSFGQGTQPQHF.

V usage is TRBV10-1 and J usage is TRBJ1-4; D gene uncertain. Germline CDR1 WNHNN, CDR2 SYGVQD (reference sequence). The ends were cut back, 2 bases at V and 4 bases at J, with 11 bases in the middle. The CDR3 sequence is 15 residues long. This chain's CDR3 is CASSEKSGINEKLFF. CDR3 nucleotides: TGCGCCAGCAGTGAGAAGTCCGGGATTAATGAAAAACTGTTTTTT.

V gene TRBV7-9 combines with J gene TRBJ2-7; D may be TRBD1 (6 bases). The germline V gene has CDR1 SEHNR and CDR2 FQNEAQ (reference sequence). The V gene lost 3 bases and the J gene lost 4 bases, with 13 bases spanning the gap. The CDR3 has 14 amino acids. CDR3 coding DNA: TGTGCCAGCAGCTTCGCAGGGGCAGGGTACGAGCAGTACTTC. Translated, it gives CASSFAGAGYEQYF.

In this sample, this clone turned up once. The chain carries TRBV7-2 and TRBJ1-4; 7 bases fit TRBD1. The CDR3 covers 19 residues. Germline loops: CDR1 SGHTA, CDR2 FQGNSA. Unmatched junction bases numbered 22, after V lost 8 bases and J lost 4 bases. The CDR3 here is CASRTVPVVGGQFNEKLFF. The CDR3 DNA reads as TGTGCCAGCCGCACAGTACCCGTCGTGGGGGGACAGTTTAATGAAAAACTGTTTTTT.

The chain carries TRBV18 and TRBJ1-1, with TRBD1 matching over 7 bases. With V trimmed by 4 bases and J by 6 bases, 8 bases remained unmatched. CDR3 size: 14 residues. Germline-derived CDR1 and CDR2 are KGHSH and LQKENI. In nucleotides, the CDR3 is TGTGCCAGCTCACTACAGGGGCGAGGCCCTGAAGCTTTCTTT. The encoded protein is CASSLQGRGPEAFF.

The J gene is TRBJ1-3, the V gene TRBV5-4; D ambiguous. V lost 1 base and J 2 bases, leaving 10 bases between the germline ends. Germline CDR1 SGHNT, CDR2 YYREEE (reference sequence). The CDR3 is 15 amino acids. CDR3: CASSLYGGTGNTIYF. For the CDR3, the DNA is TGTGCCAGCAGCTTGTACGGCGGCACTGGAAACACCATATATTTT.

The chain links TRBV11-2 to TRBJ2-2; 7 bases agree with TRBD2. The CDR3 sequence is 17 residues long. The trim removed 2 bases at V and 0 bases at J, leaving 6 bases unmatched. Germline V gene data show CDR1 as SGHAT and CDR2 as FQNNGV. DNA for the CDR3: TGTGCCAGCAGCTTATATACCGGGGGGTCGAACACCGGGGAGCTGTTTTTT. It translates to CASSLYTGGSNTGELFF.